The present T cell receptor beta chain was sequenced within a study of T cell changes during pregnancy in multiple sclerosis. Repertoires were generated with immunoSEQ multiplex PCR, while TCRdb's copy carries only in-frame clones and drops some. The repertoire has tens of thousands of clones, about 96% of them found once; the top ten carry under 2.5%. Losses at the gene ends were 8 bases for V and 4 bases for J; bases not matched to a gene: 7. Per the germline V gene, CDR1 is MNHEY and CDR2 is SMNVEV (reference sequence). The CDR3 has 14 amino acids. The specimen was CD8+ T cells from peripheral blood mononuclear cells, collected after pregnancy. The clonotype originates from a female donor with multiple sclerosis, enrolled in a pregnancy study. This chain joins TRBV27 and TRBJ2-5, with 10 nucleotides matching TRBD1. CDR3: CASGGQGDVETQYF. CDR3 coding DNA: TGTGCCAGCGGAGGACAGGGGGATGTAGAGACCCAGTACTTC.